This entry lists 3 T cell receptor beta chains sequenced from one sample in a study of cytomegalovirus exposure and HLA in healthy donors. The PCR used 60 Vbeta and 13 Jbeta primers. Libraries were prepared by immunoSEQ multiplex PCR; TCRdb keeps only in-frame clonotypes and omits some of them. The top ten hold 0.2% to 0.25% of the sample, which has around 210,000 clones, about 85% seen once. Specimen: PBMCs. The receptor set was obtained from a girl aged 2-9 years in good health and CMV-seronegative.

The chain recombines TRBV6-6 with TRBJ2-7, with a possible D match to TRBD2 (5 bases). CDR3 size: 14 residues. Germline V gives CDR1 MNHNY, CDR2 SVGAGI (reference sequence). The V end lost 2 bases, the J end lost 6 bases, and 14 bases lay between the germline ends. The CDR3 DNA reads as TGTGCCAGCAGTTACGAGCTAGCCCCAAGCGAGCAGTACTTC. This translates into CASSYELAPSEQYF.

The chain uses TRBV10-3 and TRBJ2-3, with 7 bases aligning to TRBD1. Germline loops: CDR1 ENHRY, CDR2 SYGVKD. Trimming took 2 bases from V and 5 from J; bases not matched to a gene: 4. The CDR3 has 14 amino acids. The CDR3 DNA sequence: TGTGCCATCAGTGAGGACAGGGCTGGAGATACGCAGTATTTT. Its protein is CAISEDRAGDTQYF.

CDR3 region: CASSLGGQYNEKLFF. Here the CDR3 DNA reads TGTGCCAGCAGCTTGGGGGGACAGTATAATGAAAAACTGTTTTTT. The genes are TRBV7-9 and TRBJ1-4; 7 nucleotides line up with TRBD1. Germline lookup yields CDR1 SEHNR and CDR2 FQNEAQ (reference sequence). The CDR3 has 15 amino acids. The J segment lost 4 bases and the V segment lost 3 bases, leaving 5 bases of the junction unmatched.